This T cell receptor beta chain was identified in a study of blood T cell repertoires in COVID-19. Study background: T cells, B-cell-depleted T cells, or PBMCs supplied cDNA or gDNA.

The table lists this clone with a count of one. One junction end does not reproduce the germline sequence, and a read error may be involved. This CDR3 spans 14 amino acids. Germline lookup yields CDR1 SGHTA and CDR2 FQGNSA. TCRdb keeps only in-frame clones here, not all; method: immunoSEQ multiplex PCR. The sample records about 130,000 clones, more than 75% being singletons. The receptor was derived from a man between 60 and 75 years old who had recovered from COVID-19. The material sequenced was peripheral blood. This rearrangement joins TRBV7-2 to TRBJ2-1; 8 positions match TRBD1. CDR3 nucleotide sequence: TGTGCCAGCACCTTAGGACAGGGATGGGATGAGCAGTTCTTC. Amino acid sequence: CASTLGQGWDEQFF.